This TCR beta chain appears in the sequencing data of a study of a mutant IDH1 vaccine in newly diagnosed glioma. The CDR3 sequence is 13 residues long. CDR1 is SQVTM and CDR2 is ANQGSEA in the germline V gene. Unmatched junction bases numbered 4, after V lost 6 bases and J lost 2 bases. Of note for this clone: Its antigen remains unknown.

Generated by immunoSEQ multiplex PCR, the TCRdb table keeps only in-frame clones and is missing some. The sample records more than 35,000 clones, around 81% being singletons. Time point specified: week 35, safety follow-up. It was 300 ug of mutant IDH1 20-mer peptide that made up each vaccine dose, given with topical imiquimod. The chain uses TRBV29-1 and TRBJ2-4; 7 nucleotides agree with TRBD2. The source was PBMCs, collected from a glioma patient whose treatment included an IDH1 peptide vaccine. The TCR was taken from a woman in her thirties or forties with glioma. Some clones in this sample may be carry-over from other donors' samples. CDR3 sequence (DNA): TGCAGCGTGGGGGGGGGTACCAAAAACATTCAGTACTTC. The encoded protein is CSVGGGTKNIQYF.